This is a list of T cell receptor beta chains from one sample in a study of glioma-infiltrating T cells. TCRdb processed the multiplex PCR reads anew with MiXCR; each CDR3 protein has one entry. Among under 200,000 distinct CDR3 sequences listed, over 40% were seen once. Sequencing input: glioma tissue, nonneoplastic brain tissue, or PBMCs (not recorded which). These receptors originate from a human donor with low-grade glioma or glioblastoma, undergoing nonglioma brain surgery, or in good health (not recorded which). The CDR3 runs from the conserved cysteine through the conserved F or W. A D gene is named only where the DNA matches it firmly. Rows may omit the clone size; those that give it use once, few, many or a size class.

v_gene	d_gene	j_gene	abundance	CDR3aa	CDR3nt
TRBV15	NA	TRBJ1-2	many	CATSRERTDSYGYTF	TGTGCCACCAGCAGAGAACGGACAGATAGCTATGGCTACACCTTC
TRBV28	NA	TRBJ2-7	many	CAGSRGYSYEQYF	TGTGCCGGCTCGCGGGGTTACTCCTACGAGCAGTACTTC
TRBV2	TRBD2	TRBJ2-1	few	CASVSGTYNEQFF	TGTGCCAGCGTTAGCGGGACCTACAATGAGCAGTTCTTC
TRBV20-1	TRBD2	TRBJ2-7	NA	CSARDRTSGRFSSSYEQYF	TGCAGTGCTAGAGATCGGACTAGCGGGAGGTTCTCCAGCTCCTACGAGCAGTACTTC
TRBV7-2	TRBD2	TRBJ2-5	few	CASSRTSGIETQYF	TGTGCCAGCAGCCGGACTAGCGGGATAGAGACCCAGTACTTC
TRBV4-1	TRBD1	TRBJ2-5	NA	CASSQGGQLVQETEYF	TGCGCCAGCAGCCAAGGGGGACAGTTGGTGCAAGAGACCGAGTACTTC
TRBV12-3/TRBV12-4	TRBD1	TRBJ2-1	NA	CASIWSGQGDEQFF	TGTGCCAGCATCTGGTCGGGACAGGGCGATGAGCAGTTCTTC
TRBV3-1	NA	TRBJ1-6	medium-sized	CASEDSNNSPLHF	TGTGCCAGCGAAGACAGCAATAATTCACCCCTCCACTTT
TRBV24-1	TRBD1	TRBJ2-3	many	CATSGTGVGGADTQYF	TGTGCCACGTCCGGGACAGGGGTAGGGGGGGCAGATACGCAGTATTTT
TRBV28	NA	TRBJ1-4	NA	CASKNGGANGKLFF	TGTGCCAGCAAAAACGGCGGAGCTAATGGAAAACTGTTTTTT